The clone carrying this TCR beta chain was counted ten times or more. The antigen remains unidentified. The data are from a study of identical twins. Notes on the study in general: Memory repertoires lacked the insertion deficit that abundant cord blood beta clonotypes showed.

TCRdb itself ran the 5' RACE reads through MiXCR, one entry per CDR3 protein. This table has under 300,000 distinct CDR3 sequences, roughly 13% appearing once. In addition, the sample was reused for a study of yellow fever vaccine responses in identical twins. This second report adds: Twins' vaccine T cell responses reportedly seemed partly convergent and partly personalized.

The clonotype comes from a woman between 18 and 29 years old in good health. Sequenced sample: memory (CD45RO+) T cells sorted from blood.

For the CDR3, the DNA is TGTGCCAGCAGTTTCGGCCTACCAGATACGCAGTATTTT. It codes for CASSFGLPDTQYF. This chain joins TRBV12-3 or TRBV12-4 and TRBJ2-3; the D is unclear. The V and J ends lost 3 bases and 4 bases respectively, with 8 bases between them. The CDR3 is 13 amino acids.